The 26 T cell receptor beta chains below come from one sample, sequenced in a study of identical twins. MiXCR, run by TCRdb on the 5' RACE reads, gives a single entry per CDR3 protein. Among 400,000 to 500,000 distinct CDR3 sequences listed, 15% to 20% were seen once. Specimen: naive T cells sorted from blood. The source of these receptors is a man aged 50-60 years in good health.

The gene calls are TRBV29-1 and TRBJ2-5; 8 bases are shared with TRBD1. CDR1 and CDR2 (germline): SQVTM, ANQGSEA. The CDR3 runs 12 residues. V shed 6 bases and J 5 bases; nucleotides not matched to a gene: 5. The CDR3 sequence is CSVQGARETQYF. For the CDR3, the DNA is TGCAGCGTCCAGGGGGCCCGGGAGACCCAGTACTTC. The full variable domain, rest sourced from reference TRBV29-1 and TRBJ2-5, is SAVISQKPSRDICQRGTSLTIQCQVDSQVTMMFWYRQQPGQSLTLIATANQGSEATYESGFVIDKFPISRPNLTFSTLTVSNMSPEDSSIYLCSVQGARETQYFGPGTRLLVL.

The chain links TRBV7-3 to TRBJ2-7; 10 nucleotides agree with TRBD2. Losses at the gene ends were 5 bases for V and 0 bases for J; bases not matched to a gene: 13. The CDR3 extends over 18 amino acids. Germline CDR1 is SGHTA and CDR2 is FQGTGA. The CDR3, as DNA: TGTGCCAGCAGCCTTGGACCTAGCGGGAGTTTTTCCTCCTACGAGCAGTACTTC. It is translated as CASSLGPSGSFSSYEQYF.

This rearrangement joins TRBV7-6 to TRBJ2-1; weak D call: TRBD1 (6 bases). The V gene lost 3 bases and the J gene lost 2 bases, with 11 bases spanning the gap. The CDR3 length is 15 residues. CDR1 SGHVS and CDR2 FNYEAQ come from the germline V gene. The CDR3 reads CASSLDSQPYNEQFF. For the CDR3, the DNA is TGTGCCAGCAGCTTGGACAGTCAGCCCTACAATGAGCAGTTCTTC.

CDR3 in amino acids: CASSSGQPNNEQFF. As DNA, the CDR3 is TGCGCCAGCAGCTCGGGACAGCCTAACAATGAGCAGTTCTTC. V and J are TRBV5-1 and TRBJ2-1, with TRBD1 matching 7 bases. The CDR3 covers 14 residues. Germline V gene lookup returns CDR1 SGHRS and CDR2 YFSETQ. The V and J ends lost 3 bases and 5 bases, in that order; junction bases with no gene match: 5.

A few counts support this clonotype. J is TRBJ2-7 and V is TRBV20-1, with 7 bases lining up with TRBD2. Looked up from germline, CDR1 is DFQATT and CDR2 is SNEGSKA (reference sequence). The CDR3 runs 14 residues. Unmatched junction bases numbered 8, after V lost 1 base and J lost 5 bases. CDR3 bases: TGCAGTGCTAGAGCCCCATCGGGGAGGGACGAGCAGTACTTC. This translates into CSARAPSGRDEQYF.

V gene TRBV7-2 combines with J gene TRBJ2-7, with 9 bases lining up with TRBD1. The V and J ends lost 5 bases and 9 bases, in that order; junction bases with no gene match: 5. Germline assignment: CDR1 SGHTA and CDR2 FQGNSA. The CDR3 totals 12 residues. The CDR3, as DNA: TGTGCCAGCAGCCCCGACAGGGGGGGGCAGTACTTC. It encodes CASSPDRGGQYF.

This rearrangement joins TRBV6-1 to TRBJ1-4; 10 nucleotides align to TRBD1. Per the germline V gene, CDR1 is MNHNS and CDR2 is SASEGT. V was pared by 6 bases and J by 0 bases, with 10 bases of the junction left unmatched. The CDR3 has 18 residues. In DNA, the CDR3 is TGTGCCAGCAGCCGACGGACAGGGGGAGATCCAACTAATGAAAAACTGTTTTTT. Translating it yields CASSRRTGGDPTNEKLFF.

This clonotype has just a few counts. V is TRBV20-1 and J is TRBJ2-5; D ambiguous. V was clipped by 1 base and J by 2 bases, with 11 bases between them. Germline CDR1 and CDR2: DFQATT and SNEGSKA (reference sequence). CDR3 length: 14 amino acids. Written as DNA, the CDR3 is TGCAGTGCTAGAGGGCACAATTATCAAGAGACCCAGTACTTC. Translation gives CSARGHNYQETQYF.

The sample holds a few counts of this clonotype. The rearrangement links TRBV20-1 to TRBJ1-5; maybe TRBD1 (5 bases). Germline V gene data show CDR1 as DFQATT and CDR2 as SNEGSKA (reference sequence). Trimming took 2 bases from V and 3 from J, leaving 11 bases between them. The CDR3 is 14 amino acids. CDR3 loop: CSARMGVYNQPQHF. The CDR3 DNA sequence: TGCAGTGCTAGAATGGGGGTTTACAATCAGCCCCAGCATTTT.

The sample holds many counts of this clonotype. The chain recombines TRBV20-1 with TRBJ2-7, with TRBD2 as a possible D gene (6 bases). V was pared by 7 bases and J by 6 bases, with 19 bases between. The germline gives CDR1 DFQATT, CDR2 SNEGSKA (reference sequence). The CDR3 extends over 13 amino acids. CDR3 amino acids: CSGRGPLGSEQYF. The DNA for the CDR3 is TGCAGTGGCCGTGGACCCCTCGGGAGCGAGCAGTACTTC.

This clonotype appeared a few times. The CDR3: CASSHRTGGALGSNYGYTF. Here the CDR3 DNA reads TGTGCCAGCAGTCATCGGACAGGGGGCGCCTTGGGTTCTAACTATGGCTACACCTTC. The V and J genes are TRBV27 and TRBJ1-2; TRBD1 agrees at 11 bases. CDR1 and CDR2 from the germline V gene are MNHEY and SMNVEV (reference sequence). Trimming at V came to 5 bases and at J to 0 bases, leaving 14 bases not matched to a gene. CDR3 length: 19 amino acids.

This clonotype has more than one count but fewer than ten. The chain joins TRBV5-1 to TRBJ2-5; TRBD2 is a possible D gene (5 bases). The CDR3 runs to 15 residues. V was shortened by 4 bases and J by 5 bases, with 18 bases between the two germline ends. Germline CDR1 is SGHRS and CDR2 is YFSETQ. The CDR3 here is CASSPASQSGETQYF. The CDR3 nucleotides are TGCGCCAGCAGCCCCGCAAGTCAGAGCGGTGAGACCCAGTACTTC. The full variable domain, rest sourced from reference TRBV5-1 and TRBJ2-5, is KAGVTQTPRYLIKTRGQQVTLSCSPISGHRSVSWYQQTPGQGLQFLFEYFSETQRNKGNFPGRFSGRQFSNSRSEMNVSTLELGDSALYLCASSPASQSGETQYFGPGTRLLVL.

This clonotype has a count of ten or more. This chain connects TRBV5-1 to TRBJ2-2; D is uncertain. The germline CDR1 and CDR2 sequences are SGHRS and YFSETQ. V was clipped by 2 bases and J by 5 bases, with 7 bases between them. The CDR3 has 13 amino acids. CDR3: CASSFWGTGELFF. In DNA form, the CDR3 reads TGCGCCAGCAGCTTTTGGGGAACCGGGGAGCTGTTTTTT.

Many counts were recorded for this clonotype. Written as DNA, the CDR3 is TGCAGTGCTAGGGAAGGCCCGTACGAGCAGTACTTC. Translation gives CSAREGPYEQYF. The chain couples TRBV20-1 to TRBJ2-7, with D unclear. CDR3 size: 12 residues. The germline gives CDR1 DFQATT, CDR2 SNEGSKA (reference sequence). Deletions cut 3 bases from V and 4 bases from J, with 10 bases between.

Many counts were recorded for this clonotype. The rearrangement links TRBV7-9 to TRBJ1-2; maybe TRBD1 (6 bases). V lost 2 bases to trimming and J lost 3 bases, with 10 bases between them. The germline V gene encodes CDR1 SEHNR and CDR2 FQNEAQ (reference sequence). The CDR3 totals 14 residues. CDR3 protein: CASSLTGGDYGYTF. CDR3 coding DNA: TGTGCCAGCAGCTTAACGGGGGGCGACTATGGCTACACCTTC.

In this sample, this clonotype turned up a few times. The junction does not match germline at one end; this may be a read error. This chain uses TRBV28 with TRBJ1-4; D may be TRBD1 (5 bases). Germline values: CDR1 MDHEN, CDR2 SYDVKM. CDR3 size: 14 residues. The CDR3 DNA sequence: TGTGCCAACAGTTCAGGGCGGGCGCGAGAAAAACTGTTTTTT. Translating it yields CANSSGRAREKLFF.

This clonotype was recorded a few times. The chain combines TRBV7-2 with TRBJ2-2, with 7 bases that match TRBD1. The V segment lost 1 base and the J segment 6 bases; nucleotides outside the gene matches: 5. This CDR3 comprises 15 residues. The germline CDR1 and CDR2 sequences are SGHTA and FQGNSA. CDR3 sequence (DNA): TGTGCCAGCAGCTTAGGACAGGGAATGGCCGGGGAGCTGTTTTTT. This codes for CASSLGQGMAGELFF.

The chain has TRBV24-1 and TRBJ2-1; TRBD1 aligns across 8 bases. V lost 5 bases to trimming and J lost 4 bases; unmatched junction nucleotides: 6. This CDR3 comprises 15 residues. Germline CDR1 KGHDR, CDR2 SFDVKD. The CDR3 DNA reads TGTGCCACCAGTGGAAGGACAGGGCTTTACAATGAGCAGTTCTTC. Its translation: CATSGRTGLYNEQFF.

V and J are TRBV18 and TRBJ1-5; 11 bases match TRBD1. V gave up 3 bases and J gave up 6 bases; unmatched junction bases: 4. This CDR3 has 15 residues. CDR1 and CDR2 from the germline V gene are KGHSH and LQKENI. CDR3 sequence: CASSPRDRGFQPQHF. Here the CDR3 DNA reads TGTGCCAGCTCACCTCGGGACAGGGGGTTTCAGCCCCAGCATTTT.

This clonotype was observed at least ten times. The rearrangement uses TRBV6-4 and TRBJ2-7, with a possible D match to TRBD1 (5 bases). The germline V and J ends were trimmed by 4 bases and 9 bases, with 13 bases remaining between them. CDR1 and CDR2 (germline): MRHNA, SNTAGT. CDR3 length: 12 amino acids. CDR3 in DNA: TGTGCCAGCAGTGCGGGTCAGGGCCGGCAGTACTTC. This sequence encodes CASSAGQGRQYF.

The chain couples TRBV7-2 to TRBJ2-1; D possibly corresponds to TRBD2 (5 bases). The germline V gene encodes CDR1 SGHTA and CDR2 FQGNSA. The CDR3 sequence is 15 residues long. Trimming stripped 3 bases from V and 4 bases from J, with 13 bases between. CDR3 sequence reads: CASSLPGSGYNEQFF. The CDR3 region has the DNA TGTGCCAGCAGCTTGCCGGGGTCGGGTTACAATGAGCAGTTCTTC.

This chain joins TRBV12-3 or TRBV12-4 and TRBJ1-6; TRBD1 agrees at 7 bases. The CDR3 consists of 14 residues. Trimming at V came to 5 bases and at J to 7 bases, leaving 5 bases not matched to a gene. The CDR3 bases are TGTGCCAGCAGTCCGGGACAGCGAAATTCACCCCTCCACTTT. Protein: CASSPGQRNSPLHF.

This clonotype was seen a handful of times. The chain carries TRBV12-3 or TRBV12-4 and TRBJ1-4, with 7 positions matching TRBD1. After removal of 5 bases from V and 8 bases from J, the junction contained 8 bases not matched to a gene. The CDR3 is 14 residues long. DNA for the CDR3: TGTGCCAGCAGTCGACAGGGAGGCGGCGAAAAACTGTTTTTT. As protein: CASSRQGGGEKLFF.

The V and J genes are TRBV5-1 and TRBJ1-1; D not resolved. Trimming took off 5 bases at V and 7 bases at J, with 18 bases between the two ends. Germline V lookup: CDR1 SGHRS, CDR2 YFSETQ. The CDR3 spans 14 residues. The CDR3 sequence is CASRFAYSNREAFF. The CDR3 DNA is TGCGCCAGCAGATTCGCTTACAGTAATCGTGAAGCTTTCTTT.

This clonotype was found many times. The J gene is TRBJ2-5, the V gene TRBV20-1; D not certain. This CDR3 has 13 amino acids. Germline assignment: CDR1 DFQATT and CDR2 SNEGSKA (reference sequence). V dropped 6 bases and J dropped 3 bases, with 14 bases sitting between them. The CDR3 loop reads CSAKTVGKETQYF. The CDR3 region has the DNA TGCAGTGCGAAGACTGTGGGGAAAGAGACCCAGTACTTC.

This clonotype was counted only a few times. The rearrangement joins TRBV4-3 to TRBJ1-4; unclear D gene. The length of the CDR3 is 16 residues. Trimming removed 0 bases at V and 0 bases at J, with 8 bases between. From germline, CDR1 is LGHNA and CDR2 YSLEER. The CDR3 bases are TGCGCCAGCAGCCAAGATTCGGTTGCAACTAATGAAAAACTGTTTTTT. Amino acids: CASSQDSVATNEKLFF.